This T cell receptor (beta chain) emerged from a study of cytomegalovirus exposure and HLA in healthy donors (dated by TCRdb to about 2017). The study in broad terms: In an earlier analysis of 550 to 750 of the donors, about 260 Gb of sequence data and 90 million to 120 million unique TCR beta sequences from 150 million to 200 million T cells were reported. An earlier analysis of several hundred of the donors applied high-throughput TCR beta sequencing to assess whether each TCR beta V gene segment acted as functional or pseudogenic. Of the approximately 400 genotyped donors, about 80% fell in the genetic ancestry cluster associated with self-reported Caucasian donors. Typing coverage differed by locus: A, B, C, DRB1 and DQB1 were typed in roughly 620-630 donors, DQA1 in about 560, DPA1 in 600 to 610, and DPB1 in just under 490. Among about 370 genotyped donors of the cohort, an average of about 220,000 unique TCR beta nucleotide sequences was sequenced per donor, of which about 18% were non-productive. Alongside the repertoire data, information on donor age, sex, ethnicity and CMV serostatus was compiled. A later genetic analysis used genome-wide SNP genotypes for 398 of the 666 donors, treating that subset as a discovery cohort. An early release that covered around 590 HLA-typed donors contained around 330 gigabases of sequencing data and 70 million to 100 million unique TCR sequences. Besides the first cohort of roughly 700 subjects, a separate validation cohort made up of 120 different subjects was used. Roughly 5 DR-DQ haplotypes were handled as single units for association and clustering, since linkage in the cohort was strong. HLA typing included class I and class II loci at four-digit resolution. In the later analysis, no new phenotypic data were used to find candidate immune exposures; instead, reliance was placed on TCR beta sequences and their occurrence across donors. The T cell repertoires of roughly 660 subjects were profiled by immunosequencing and related to cytomegalovirus serostatus. To predict cytomegalovirus infection status, the study brought together high-throughput TCR immunosequencing, statistical association of individual TCRs with disease status, and machine learning. A later analysis re-examined previously published TCR beta repertoires from roughly 650 donors and added high-resolution HLA genotyping to investigate patterns of TCR occurrence. All discovery cohort repertoires had been generated using a single sequencing platform. The study aimed to test whether signatures of past pathogen exposure could be identified by cataloging public T cell receptors. The study at large found these results: According to a later analysis, most CMV-associated TCR beta chains appeared to be HLA-restricted, and the HLA associations seemed to be driven largely by CMV exposure. The study gave a list of around 170 TCR beta chains associated with cytomegalovirus. For the cohort, immune exposure information was limited to CMV serostatus. Compared with equally common non-associated chains, HLA-associated TCR beta chains in a later analysis were more clonally expanded and had lower generation probabilities. Most TCR sequences were seen in very few donors, while some public TCRs were found in many individuals. In a later analysis, the rate of TCR association differed among HLA loci, with DRB1 alleles having the most associated TCRs and HLA-C alleles having the fewest. A few of the identified cytomegalovirus-associated TCR beta chains were confirmed in vitro to be specific for cytomegalovirus antigens. When HLA alleles, especially DR and DQ, strongly co-occurred, TCR associations were difficult to assign to individual alleles. The authors suggested that the approach could potentially be extended to other disease states and immunological phenotypes. A group of highly shared sequence variants was considered likely to be a technical artifact of the sequencing pipeline. This cohort had only TCR beta chains sequenced, and the lack of alpha or paired-chain data limited which features could be detected. The 87-base-pair reads could not distinguish some IMGT-functional V segments, including TRBV6-2 and TRBV6-3, so those segments were excluded. The earlier analysis of nearly 600 of the donors excluded some 15 rarely observed V segments, including chromosome 9 orphons, because counts were too low. A later analysis reported that several top co-occurrence clusters appeared linked to parvovirus B19, influenza, CMV and Epstein-Barr virus. At a false discovery rate of 0.05, a later analysis linked some 17,000 TCR beta sequences to specific HLA alleles. Because HLA typing was unavailable for some donors at each locus, only the typed subset was used in association tests. Roughly uniform sequencing depth across donors was assumed in presence/absence analyses, although this assumption may not hold. A further reported finding was that TCR beta sequences accurately predicted the HLA-A and HLA-B alleles for most subjects in the first cohort. In an earlier analysis of around 600 of the donors, most TCR beta V segments were observed in productive rearrangements about 90% or about 30% of the time, broadly matching IMGT annotations. Correlated functional status among segregating V segments might reflect linkage disequilibrium, but an unknown experimental factor could not be ruled out. V-gene and J-gene trimming of TCR beta chains was associated with a missense DCLRE1C variant in a later genetic analysis, and the association was replicated in an independent cohort. According to a later genetic analysis, donors in an Asian-associated ancestry cluster had fewer N-insertions in productive TCRs than the approximately 700-donor mean. In both the original and validation cohorts, the classifier was reported to diagnose cytomegalovirus status with high specificity and sensitivity.

The method was the immunoSEQ multiplex PCR assay. For the multiplex PCR, a mixture combining 60 forward primers for TCR Vbeta segments and 13 reverse primers for TCR Jbeta segments was used. The CDR3 region of rearranged TCR beta genes was amplified from genomic DNA by a multiplex PCR assay. The Illumina HiSeq System was used to sequence the amplified TCR beta libraries as 87-base-pair reads. Turning to the authors' computational methods: In a later analysis, tens of millions of unique TCR beta chains were counted across the 666 repertoires, and about 10 million of these chains were shared by at least two donors. Raw reads were error-corrected and collapsed into unique sequences by a nearest-neighbor algorithm in which closely related sequences were merged to remove PCR and sequencing errors. CDR3 sequences were aligned to IMGT reference sequences to assign V, D and J gene segments. Each retained sequence needed at least a six-nucleotide match to both a V gene segment and a J gene segment. Rearrangements were classified as productive when the CDR3 lacked stop codons and remained in frame with V and J, and all other rearrangements were classified as non-productive. Following IMGT convention, CDR3 was defined as the stretch from the second conserved V-encoded cysteine to the conserved J-encoded phenylalanine. In an earlier analysis of just under 600 of the donors, sequences lacking an unambiguous match to a single V gene segment were excluded. An earlier analysis of a few hundred of the donors classified V segments as functional when productive rearrangements were above 56.7% and as segregating when the standard deviation between donors was above 5%. A statistical classification framework was built to diagnose cytomegalovirus status from the catalog of TCR beta chain sequences. In a later analysis, TCR nucleotide sequences were compared against IMGT/GENE-DB human TR gene sequences so that V and J genes could be assigned. Using the TCRdist pipeline, a later analysis assigned CDR3 sequences along with most-parsimonious VDJ recombination scenarios. In a later analysis, every TCR beta chain was defined by the combination of its CDR3 amino acid sequence and its V-gene family, and reads without a unique V-gene family were dropped. A later analysis removed 592 highly shared, low-generation-probability nucleotide sequences to deal with suspected cross-contamination and a sequencing artifact. In a later analysis, a clonal expansion index was calculated for each public chain from normalized within-repertoire ranks of inferred template counts. In a later analysis, generation probabilities were computed using a VDJ recombination model fitted to out-of-frame rearrangements, and the results were checked against IGoR. In a later analysis, TCR-TCR, TCR-HLA and TCR-CMV co-occurrence was scored with hypergeometric tests, and a repertoire-size bias correction was applied to TCR pairs. False discovery rates were estimated in a later analysis by permuting HLA or CMV assignments 20 times. In a later analysis, co-occurring TCRs were grouped with DBSCAN, and TCRdist sequence similarity was added when clustering was performed within HLA-allele-positive subsets. Repertoires with fewer than 30,000 or more than 120,000 public chains, plus five repertoires with anomalous nucleotide sharing, were excluded from co-occurrence clustering. TCRdb obtained this table from immuneACCESS and retained in-frame rearrangements with V and J assigned. These tables miss some clones; where compared with another copy, unresolved V genes account for less than half of the shortfall, and the remainder is unexplained. V and J calls and clone size are copied from that table; D and trimming were computed from the DNA. The sample data list over 150,000 clones, and around four fifths of these were observed just once. The ten largest clones represent 1% of the sample.

In its sample, this clone was seen once. Its antigen specificity is not known. No much larger clonotype is one base removed from it; base qualities were not supplied. Reading the germline V gene gives CDR1 SGHAT and CDR2 FQNNGV. Including the terminal cysteine and phenylalanine, the CDR3 comprises 13 residues. The entry retains the CDR3 DNA only, 39 bases that are in frame from base 1. V and J are truncated by 3 bases and 8 bases respectively, leaving an intervening sequence of 10 bases. The cohort comprised fewer than 700 healthy bone marrow donors. All cohort members were sampled while nominally healthy, although unrecorded immune exposures were likely present. The donor was CMV seropositive and was included in the group of 270 or so seropositive cohort members. A peripheral blood sample was provided by each donor, and peripheral blood mononuclear cells were used for TCR beta sequencing. Genomic DNA was extracted from the blood cell samples with the Qiagen DNeasy Blood Extraction Kit.

The sample consisted of PBMCs. The sequence joins TRBV11-2 to TRBJ1-4; TRBD1 is possibly the D segment (6 matching bases). The TCR originated in a woman between 45 and 65 years old in good health and CMV-seropositive. The DNA sequence follows: TGTGCCAGCAGCTTTTCAAGGGGGGAAAAACTGTTTTTT. It specifies CASSFSRGEKLFF.